This T cell receptor beta chain was recovered during a study of cytomegalovirus exposure and HLA in healthy donors. The ends were cut back, 5 bases at V and 0 bases at J, with 3 bases in the middle. This CDR3 has 12 amino acids. CDR1 SEHNR and CDR2 FQNEAQ come from the germline V gene (reference sequence). The primer mix had 60 Vbeta and 13 Jbeta primers. The protocol was immunoSEQ multiplex PCR, while the TCRdb copy is restricted to in-frame clones and leaves out a portion. The sample yields 90,000 or so clones, roughly four fifths seen once. The TCR originated in a man younger than 45 in good health and CMV-seropositive. Sample: PBMCs. The chain uses TRBV7-9 and TRBJ2-3; no firm D call. CDR3 sequence (DNA): TGTGCCAGCAGCCTGAGCACAGATACGCAGTATTTT. It is translated as CASSLSTDTQYF.